These T cell receptor beta chains were read from a single sample in a study of early T cells in non-severe SARS-CoV-2 infection. Via MiXCR, TCRdb re-called the 5' RACE reads, giving one row per CDR3 protein. In the table there are some 28,000 distinct CDR3 sequences, roughly 5.1% of which are singletons. Material: whole blood. The receptor source for this set is an adult who was a healthcare worker with PCR-confirmed SARS-CoV-2 infection or an uninfected control (not recorded which). The CDR3 runs from the conserved cysteine through the conserved F or W. Fields, in order: D gene, J gene, clone size, V gene, CDR3 DNA, CDR3 protein. The D gene is left open where the match is weak. Size values are once, few and many counts, or a class for expanded clones, and some rows have none.

D gene: .; J gene: TRBJ2-7; clone size: many; V gene: TRBV5-1; CDR3 DNA: TGCGCCAGCAGCTTGGTAGGACTGCTGAGCTCCTACGAGCAGTACTTC; CDR3 protein: CASSLVGLLSSYEQYF
D gene: TRBD2; J gene: TRBJ2-3; clone size: many; V gene: TRBV14; CDR3 DNA: TGTGCCAGCAGCCAAGAAGTCCCGGGACTAGCTACGCAGTATTTT; CDR3 protein: CASSQEVPGLATQYF
D gene: .; J gene: TRBJ2-5; clone size: many; V gene: TRBV20-1; CDR3 DNA: TGCAGTGCTAGCGCCGGGGAACCTGGGGAGACCCAGTACTTC; CDR3 protein: CSASAGEPGETQYF
D gene: .; J gene: TRBJ1-5; clone size: many; V gene: TRBV7-9; CDR3 DNA: TGTGCCAGCAGCTGGGGGGGCAATCAGCCCCAGCATTTT; CDR3 protein: CASSWGGNQPQHF
D gene: .; J gene: TRBJ2-7; clone size: many; V gene: TRBV6-5; CDR3 DNA: TGTGCCAGCAGTTACTCGGGACATTCCCCCTACGAGCAGTACTTC; CDR3 protein: CASSYSGHSPYEQYF
D gene: TRBD1; J gene: TRBJ1-2; clone size: many; V gene: TRBV4-1; CDR3 DNA: TGCGCCAGCAGCCAAGAGGACAGGGGCTTGGCGGGCTACACCTTC; CDR3 protein: CASSQEDRGLAGYTF
D gene: TRBD2; J gene: TRBJ2-5; clone size: many; V gene: TRBV7-2; CDR3 DNA: TGTGCCAGCAGCCGAGCGGGAGTAACAGAGACCCAGTACTTC; CDR3 protein: CASSRAGVTETQYF
D gene: .; J gene: TRBJ1-1; clone size: few; V gene: TRBV5-1; CDR3 DNA: TGCGCCAGTCGGGGAGGGAATTTGAACACTGAAGCTTTCTTT; CDR3 protein: CASRGGNLNTEAFF
D gene: .; J gene: TRBJ2-7; clone size: .; V gene: TRBV7-2; CDR3 DNA: TGTGCCAGCAGCTTAGTTAAATACGAGCAGTACTTC; CDR3 protein: CASSLVKYEQYF
D gene: .; J gene: TRBJ1-3; clone size: few; V gene: TRBV7-9; CDR3 DNA: TGTGCCAGCAGCCCGAACTCCTCTGGAAACACCATATATTTT; CDR3 protein: CASSPNSSGNTIYF
D gene: TRBD1; J gene: TRBJ1-1; clone size: many; V gene: TRBV28; CDR3 DNA: TGTGCCAGCAGTTCGGGACAGGGTGGGAGGACTGAAGCTTTCTTT; CDR3 protein: CASSSGQGGRTEAFF
D gene: .; J gene: TRBJ1-5; clone size: many; V gene: TRBV4-1; CDR3 DNA: TGCGCCAGCAGCCAAGATCTGGGGGCGCGGCAGCCCCAGCATTTT; CDR3 protein: CASSQDLGARQPQHF
D gene: .; J gene: TRBJ2-1; clone size: .; V gene: TRBV28; CDR3 DNA: TGTGCCAGCAGCCCGGCTCCGGGACGCGGCTCCTACAATGAGCAGTTCTTC; CDR3 protein: CASSPAPGRGSYNEQFF
D gene: .; J gene: TRBJ2-1; clone size: many; V gene: TRBV11-1; CDR3 DNA: TGTGCCAGCAGCTTCGGGGCGCACAATGAGCAGTTCTTC; CDR3 protein: CASSFGAHNEQFF
D gene: .; J gene: TRBJ1-5; clone size: many; V gene: TRBV20-1; CDR3 DNA: TGCAGTGCTAGAGAGGGGGGAGGTAGCAATCAGCCCCAGCATTTT; CDR3 protein: CSAREGGGSNQPQHF
D gene: TRBD1; J gene: TRBJ2-7; clone size: many; V gene: TRBV20-1; CDR3 DNA: TGCAGTGCTAGAGAGACAGGGGGCTCCTACGAGCAGTACTTC; CDR3 protein: CSARETGGSYEQYF
D gene: .; J gene: TRBJ2-7; clone size: many; V gene: TRBV9; CDR3 DNA: TGTGCCAGCAGCGTAGGGTCTAGCAGCTCCTACGAGCAGTACTTC; CDR3 protein: CASSVGSSSSYEQYF
D gene: .; J gene: TRBJ2-2; clone size: many; V gene: TRBV11-2; CDR3 DNA: TGTGCCAGCAGCTTAATTAACCGGGACACGAACACCGGGGAGCTGTTTTTT; CDR3 protein: CASSLINRDTNTGELFF
D gene: .; J gene: TRBJ2-7; clone size: few; V gene: TRBV3-1; CDR3 DNA: TGTGCCAGCAGCCCCTATGGGGGTAGCGAGCAGTACTTC; CDR3 protein: CASSPYGGSEQYF
D gene: TRBD1; J gene: TRBJ2-7; clone size: few; V gene: TRBV4-1; CDR3 DNA: TGCGCCAGCAGCCATCCTTCCGGGACAGGGGGCTACGAGCAGTACTTC; CDR3 protein: CASSHPSGTGGYEQYF
D gene: .; J gene: TRBJ1-5; clone size: many; V gene: TRBV19; CDR3 DNA: TGTGCCAGTAGTATACAAGGAACGGGGACCCAGCCCCAGCATTTT; CDR3 protein: CASSIQGTGTQPQHF
D gene: .; J gene: TRBJ2-2; clone size: .; V gene: TRBV5-1; CDR3 DNA: TGCGCCAGCGTTCCAGGGATGAACACCGGGGAGCTGTTTTTT; CDR3 protein: CASVPGMNTGELFF